This entry describes one T cell receptor (beta chain). Its antigen is undetermined. The data stem from a study of PD-L1 blockade in urothelial cancer. Study as a whole: Most patients, about 85% of the roughly 30, were males with bladder-origin cancer. Findings and limits, study-wide: Enhanced expansion of tumor-associated blood clones at 3 weeks characterized durable-benefit patients.

Time point denoted: peripheral blood 6 weeks after treatment start. The diagnosis in patients was locally advanced or metastatic urothelial carcinoma. TCR analog templates of synthetic origin were spiked into each PCR. The method was immunoSEQ multiplex PCR; TCRdb's version includes in-frame clones alone and lacks a portion of them. The table includes 20,000 to 25,000 clones, under 95% detected once. Unmatched junction bases numbered 12, after V lost 7 bases and J lost 1 base. This CDR3 spans 17 amino acids. Looked up from germline, CDR1 is MDHEN and CDR2 is SYDVKM. The input for sequencing was PBMCs, taken around atezolizumab (anti-PD-L1) treatment. The chain recombines TRBV28 with TRBJ1-5; TRBD1 aligns across 8 bases. The sequence was collected from an older woman with urothelial cancer. CDR3 in amino acids: CASTGRQGFWSNQPQHF. CDR3 in DNA: TGTGCCAGCACAGGAAGACAGGGGTTTTGGAGCAATCAGCCCCAGCATTTT.